A selection of T cell receptor beta chains follows, all from one sample in a study of blood T cell repertoires in COVID-19. The protocol was immunoSEQ multiplex PCR, while the TCRdb copy is restricted to in-frame clones and leaves out a portion. The top ten clones hold roughly an eighth of a sample with 100,000 to 150,000 clones, around nine tenths of them seen once. The sequenced sample consisted of peripheral blood. The receptors derive from a woman aged 70-85 years with COVID-19, enrolled during active disease. Each CDR3 is given with its conserved first and last residue. D genes are given only for firm matches. Clone size is shown for a subset of rows, as once, few, many or a class of expanded clone.

clone size: -
D gene: TRBD1
V gene: TRBV11-1
J gene: TRBJ1-2
CDR3 protein: CASSPGQGSYYGYTF
CDR3 DNA: TGTGCCAGCAGCCCAGGACAGGGGAGTTACTATGGCTACACCTTC

clone size: once
D gene: -
V gene: TRBV3-1/TRBV3-2
J gene: TRBJ1-2
CDR3 protein: CASSLRARSGYTF
CDR3 DNA: TGTGCCAGCAGTCTAAGAGCGAGGAGCGGCTACACCTTC

clone size: -
D gene: -
V gene: TRBV5-1
J gene: TRBJ1-2
CDR3 protein: CASSLDGRGYGYTF
CDR3 DNA: TGCGCCAGCAGCTTGGATGGGAGAGGGTATGGCTACACCTTC

clone size: -
D gene: TRBD1
V gene: TRBV5-1
J gene: TRBJ1-1
CDR3 protein: CASSSLRDRGTEAFF
CDR3 DNA: TGCGCCAGCAGCTCCCTCCGTGACAGGGGGACTGAAGCTTTCTTT

clone size: once
D gene: -
V gene: TRBV5-6
J gene: TRBJ2-6
CDR3 protein: CASSLRRSGLPPRANVLTF
CDR3 DNA: TGTGCCAGCAGCTTGAGGAGATCAGGGCTTCCCCCTCGGGCCAACGTCCTGACTTTC

clone size: -
D gene: -
V gene: TRBV2
J gene: TRBJ1-5
CDR3 protein: CASSDSAGDQPQHF
CDR3 DNA: TGTGCCAGCAGTGACTCGGCAGGGGATCAGCCCCAGCATTTT

clone size: -
D gene: -
V gene: TRBV14
J gene: TRBJ2-7
CDR3 protein: CASSQGPGSYEQYF
CDR3 DNA: TGTGCCAGCAGCCAAGGCCCGGGGTCCTACGAGCAGTACTTC

clone size: -
D gene: -
V gene: TRBV19
J gene: TRBJ2-3
CDR3 protein: CASSIRGTQYF
CDR3 DNA: TGTGCCAGTAGTATTCGAGGTACGCAGTATTTT

clone size: -
D gene: TRBD1
V gene: TRBV28
J gene: TRBJ2-2
CDR3 protein: CASSFPGRGHTGELFF
CDR3 DNA: TGTGCCAGCAGTTTCCCCGGCAGGGGGCACACCGGGGAGCTGTTTTTT

clone size: -
D gene: TRBD1
V gene: TRBV6-5
J gene: TRBJ1-4
CDR3 protein: CASSDSGQGIEKLFF
CDR3 DNA: TGTGCCAGCAGTGACTCGGGACAGGGAATTGAAAAACTGTTTTTT

clone size: -
D gene: -
V gene: TRBV18
J gene: TRBJ2-3
CDR3 protein: CASSPRRGADTQYF
CDR3 DNA: TGTGCCAGCTCACCAAGGCGGGGTGCAGATACGCAGTATTTT

clone size: -
D gene: TRBD2
V gene: TRBV4-1
J gene: TRBJ2-5
CDR3 protein: CASSHLSLAGGETQYF
CDR3 DNA: TGCGCCAGCAGCCATCTATCGCTAGCGGGGGGGGAGACCCAGTACTTC

clone size: few
D gene: TRBD1
V gene: TRBV30
J gene: TRBJ2-2
CDR3 protein: CAWSGTGAAGELFF
CDR3 DNA: TGTGCCTGGAGCGGGACAGGGGCCGCCGGGGAGCTGTTTTTT

clone size: -
D gene: TRBD1
V gene: TRBV18
J gene: TRBJ2-1
CDR3 protein: CASSGTGGNEQFF
CDR3 DNA: TGTGCCAGCTCCGGGACAGGGGGGAATGAGCAGTTCTTC

clone size: once
D gene: -
V gene: TRBV30
J gene: TRBJ1-6
CDR3 protein: CAWSVHSSYNSPLHF
CDR3 DNA: TGTGCCTGGAGTGTCCATAGCTCCTATAATTCACCCCTCCACTTT

clone size: -
D gene: -
V gene: TRBV7-8
J gene: TRBJ2-3
CDR3 protein: CASSFRASVGLGRDTQYF
CDR3 DNA: TGTGCCAGCAGCTTTAGGGCTAGCGTGGGGCTGGGCCGAGATACGCAGTATTTT

clone size: -
D gene: TRBD1
V gene: TRBV2
J gene: TRBJ1-5
CDR3 protein: CASSWGQGDQPQHF
CDR3 DNA: TGTGCCAGCAGTTGGGGACAGGGAGATCAGCCCCAGCATTTT

clone size: -
D gene: -
V gene: TRBV19
J gene: TRBJ1-5
CDR3 protein: CASSISDYSNQPQHF
CDR3 DNA: TGTGCCAGTAGTATATCAGACTATAGCAATCAGCCCCAGCATTTT

clone size: -
D gene: -
V gene: TRBV24-1
J gene: TRBJ1-5
CDR3 protein: CATSDTGTPSNQPQHF
CDR3 DNA: TGTGCCACCAGTGACACCGGGACACCCAGCAATCAGCCCCAGCATTTT

clone size: -
D gene: -
V gene: TRBV5-1
J gene: TRBJ1-4
CDR3 protein: CASSLTTGDGNEKLFF
CDR3 DNA: TGCGCCAGCAGCTTGACAACCGGGGATGGTAATGAAAAACTGTTTTTT

clone size: few
D gene: TRBD1
V gene: TRBV5-1
J gene: TRBJ1-4
CDR3 protein: CASSWGQGGEKLFF
CDR3 DNA: TGCGCCAGCAGCTGGGGACAGGGAGGTGAAAAACTGTTTTTT

clone size: -
D gene: TRBD1
V gene: TRBV2
J gene: TRBJ1-2
CDR3 protein: CASSEQGQGFGYTF
CDR3 DNA: TGTGCCAGCAGTGAACAGGGACAGGGATTCGGCTACACCTTC

clone size: -
D gene: TRBD1
V gene: TRBV28
J gene: TRBJ2-5
CDR3 protein: CASRTTGLETQYF
CDR3 DNA: TGTGCCAGCAGGACGACAGGGTTGGAGACCCAGTACTTC

clone size: -
D gene: TRBD2
V gene: TRBV19
J gene: TRBJ2-7
CDR3 protein: CASSTTTSGGAHEQYF
CDR3 DNA: TGTGCCAGTAGTACTACAACTAGCGGGGGGGCCCACGAGCAGTACTTC

clone size: once
D gene: TRBD1
V gene: TRBV28
J gene: TRBJ1-2
CDR3 protein: CASSPTGQNYGYTF
CDR3 DNA: TGTGCCAGCAGTCCTACGGGACAGAACTATGGCTACACCTTC

clone size: -
D gene: -
V gene: TRBV6-5
J gene: TRBJ1-1
CDR3 protein: CASSYSRETEAFF
CDR3 DNA: TGTGCCAGCAGTTACTCGAGGGAAACTGAAGCTTTCTTT

clone size: -
D gene: -
V gene: TRBV28
J gene: TRBJ1-5
CDR3 protein: CASSLSNTWSSQPQHF
CDR3 DNA: TGTGCCAGCAGTTTAAGCAACACTTGGTCTAGTCAGCCCCAGCATTTT

clone size: -
D gene: TRBD1
V gene: TRBV24-1
J gene: TRBJ2-7
CDR3 protein: CATSEGTGGAVYEQYF
CDR3 DNA: TGTGCCACCAGTGAAGGGACAGGGGGCGCGGTCTACGAGCAGTACTTC

clone size: -
D gene: -
V gene: TRBV7-9
J gene: TRBJ1-2
CDR3 protein: CASSFGGIRRDYGYTF
CDR3 DNA: TGTGCCAGCAGCTTCGGCGGGATTAGAAGGGACTATGGCTACACCTTC

clone size: -
D gene: -
V gene: TRBV5-1
J gene: TRBJ1-2
CDR3 protein: CASSLVWGVPNYGYTF
CDR3 DNA: TGCGCCAGCAGCTTGGTTTGGGGGGTTCCTAACTATGGCTACACCTTC

clone size: -
D gene: -
V gene: TRBV6-4
J gene: TRBJ2-2
CDR3 protein: CASSETMRGELFF
CDR3 DNA: TGTGCCAGCAGCGAAACTATGAGAGGGGAGCTGTTTTTT

clone size: -
D gene: TRBD1
V gene: TRBV6-1
J gene: TRBJ1-1
CDR3 protein: CASSARQGPRGNTEAFF
CDR3 DNA: TGTGCCAGCAGTGCCCGACAGGGCCCGAGGGGGAACACTGAAGCTTTCTTT

clone size: -
D gene: -
V gene: TRBV2
J gene: TRBJ1-3
CDR3 protein: CASGTSGNTIYF
CDR3 DNA: TGTGCCAGTGGGACTAGTGGAAACACCATATATTTT

clone size: -
D gene: TRBD1
V gene: TRBV30
J gene: TRBJ1-2
CDR3 protein: CAWHPGTAYGYTF
CDR3 DNA: TGTGCCTGGCACCCCGGGACAGCCTATGGCTACACCTTC

clone size: -
D gene: TRBD1
V gene: TRBV27
J gene: TRBJ1-2
CDR3 protein: CASSLPWSHAGTGDDYGYTF
CDR3 DNA: TGTGCCAGCAGTTTGCCTTGGTCTCACGCCGGGACAGGGGATGACTATGGCTACACCTTC

clone size: -
D gene: TRBD2
V gene: TRBV18
J gene: TRBJ2-2
CDR3 protein: CASSPPRTSGFTGELFF
CDR3 DNA: TGTGCCAGCTCACCACCCCGGACTAGCGGCTTCACCGGGGAGCTGTTTTTT

clone size: -
D gene: TRBD2
V gene: TRBV5-1
J gene: TRBJ2-3
CDR3 protein: CASSLGDSRIAGGTDTQYF
CDR3 DNA: TGCGCCAGCAGCTTGGGGGATAGCCGAATAGCGGGAGGAACAGATACGCAGTATTTT

clone size: -
D gene: TRBD1
V gene: TRBV27
J gene: TRBJ2-2
CDR3 protein: CASHQGAYTGELFF
CDR3 DNA: TGTGCCAGCCACCAGGGGGCGTACACCGGGGAGCTGTTTTTT

clone size: -
D gene: -
V gene: TRBV6-6
J gene: TRBJ1-1
CDR3 protein: CASSPAGEVRAFF
CDR3 DNA: TGTGCCAGCAGCCCGGCGGGTGAGGTAAGGGCTTTCTTT

clone size: -
D gene: TRBD1
V gene: TRBV5-4
J gene: TRBJ1-1
CDR3 protein: CASSINQGVITEAFF
CDR3 DNA: TGTGCCAGCAGCATCAACCAGGGGGTGATCACTGAAGCTTTCTTT

clone size: -
D gene: -
V gene: TRBV6-5
J gene: TRBJ2-3
CDR3 protein: CASSQPGADTQYF
CDR3 DNA: TGTGCCAGCAGCCAACCGGGGGCAGATACGCAGTATTTT

clone size: -
D gene: -
V gene: TRBV27
J gene: TRBJ2-1
CDR3 protein: CATCDRTSLYNEQFF
CDR3 DNA: TGTGCCACTTGCGACAGGACTTCTCTATACAATGAGCAGTTCTTC

clone size: -
D gene: -
V gene: TRBV11-2
J gene: TRBJ1-1
CDR3 protein: CASSSFRDWNTEAFF
CDR3 DNA: TGTGCCAGCAGCTCCTTTCGGGATTGGAACACTGAAGCTTTCTTT

clone size: -
D gene: TRBD2
V gene: TRBV9
J gene: TRBJ2-2
CDR3 protein: CASSVVAGGINTGELFF
CDR3 DNA: TGTGCCAGCAGCGTAGTAGCGGGGGGAATTAACACCGGGGAGCTGTTTTTT

clone size: -
D gene: TRBD1
V gene: TRBV15
J gene: TRBJ1-4
CDR3 protein: CATSRGQGAEKLFF
CDR3 DNA: TGTGCCACCAGCAGAGGACAGGGGGCTGAAAAACTGTTTTTT

clone size: -
D gene: -
V gene: TRBV6-5
J gene: TRBJ2-6
CDR3 protein: CASSQSGSGANVLTF
CDR3 DNA: TGTGCCAGCAGCCAAAGCGGGTCTGGGGCCAACGTCCTGACTTTC

clone size: -
D gene: -
V gene: TRBV11-2
J gene: TRBJ2-7
CDR3 protein: CASSLTGYEQYF
CDR3 DNA: TGTGCCAGCAGCCTTACTGGCTACGAGCAGTACTTC

clone size: -
D gene: -
V gene: TRBV27
J gene: TRBJ2-5
CDR3 protein: CASSPRTKETQYF
CDR3 DNA: TGTGCCAGCAGTCCCCGGACAAAAGAGACCCAGTACTTC

clone size: -
D gene: TRBD2
V gene: TRBV5-5
J gene: TRBJ2-3
CDR3 protein: CASSLSTSGGVDTQYF
CDR3 DNA: TGTGCCAGCAGCTTATCAACTAGCGGGGGGGTAGATACGCAGTATTTT

clone size: -
D gene: TRBD1
V gene: TRBV28
J gene: TRBJ1-2
CDR3 protein: CASRLRGGQDYGYTF
CDR3 DNA: TGTGCCAGCAGACTCAGAGGGGGACAGGACTATGGCTACACCTTC

clone size: -
D gene: -
V gene: TRBV10-3
J gene: TRBJ1-2
CDR3 protein: CAISGPTTVNYGYTF
CDR3 DNA: TGTGCCATCAGTGGCCCGACTACCGTTAACTATGGCTACACCTTC

clone size: few
D gene: TRBD1
V gene: TRBV30
J gene: TRBJ1-2
CDR3 protein: CAWSAGTGENYGYTF
CDR3 DNA: TGTGCCTGGAGTGCCGGGACAGGGGAAAACTATGGCTACACCTTC

clone size: -
D gene: -
V gene: TRBV2
J gene: TRBJ1-5
CDR3 protein: CASQTGYSNQPQHF
CDR3 DNA: TGTGCCTCCCAGACAGGCTATAGCAATCAGCCCCAGCATTTT

clone size: -
D gene: TRBD1
V gene: TRBV2
J gene: TRBJ2-1
CDR3 protein: CASSGTVEQFF
CDR3 DNA: TGTGCCAGCAGCGGGACAGTAGAGCAGTTCTTC

clone size: many
D gene: -
V gene: TRBV30
J gene: TRBJ1-1
CDR3 protein: CAWSVFLTTAISEAFF
CDR3 DNA: TGTGCCTGGAGTGTCTTTCTGACGACAGCTATTAGTGAAGCTTTCTTT